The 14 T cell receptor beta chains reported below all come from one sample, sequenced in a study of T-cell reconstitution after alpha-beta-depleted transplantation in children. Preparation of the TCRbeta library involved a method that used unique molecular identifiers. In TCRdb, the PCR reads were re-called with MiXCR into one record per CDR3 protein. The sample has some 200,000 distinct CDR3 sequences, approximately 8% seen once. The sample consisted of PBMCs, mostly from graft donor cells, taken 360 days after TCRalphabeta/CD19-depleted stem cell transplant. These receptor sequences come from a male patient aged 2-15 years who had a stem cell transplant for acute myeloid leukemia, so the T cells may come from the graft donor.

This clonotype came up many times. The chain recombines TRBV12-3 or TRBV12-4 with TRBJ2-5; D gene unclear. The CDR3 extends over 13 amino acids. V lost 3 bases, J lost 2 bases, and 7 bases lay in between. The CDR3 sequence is CASSFDIQETQYF. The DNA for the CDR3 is TGTGCCAGCAGTTTCGACATACAAGAGACCCAGTACTTC.

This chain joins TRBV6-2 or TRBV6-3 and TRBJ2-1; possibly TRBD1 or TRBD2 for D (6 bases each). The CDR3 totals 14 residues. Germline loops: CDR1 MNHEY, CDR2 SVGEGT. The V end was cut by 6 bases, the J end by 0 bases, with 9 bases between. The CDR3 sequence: CASRTGASYNEQFF. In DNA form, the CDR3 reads TGTGCCAGCAGGACGGGGGCCTCCTACAATGAGCAGTTCTTC.

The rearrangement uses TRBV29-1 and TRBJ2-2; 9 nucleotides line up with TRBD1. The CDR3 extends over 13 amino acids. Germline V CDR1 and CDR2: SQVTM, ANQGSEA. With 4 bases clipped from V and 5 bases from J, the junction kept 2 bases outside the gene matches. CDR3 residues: CSVGDRETGELFF. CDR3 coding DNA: TGCAGCGTTGGGGACAGGGAGACCGGGGAGCTGTTTTTT.

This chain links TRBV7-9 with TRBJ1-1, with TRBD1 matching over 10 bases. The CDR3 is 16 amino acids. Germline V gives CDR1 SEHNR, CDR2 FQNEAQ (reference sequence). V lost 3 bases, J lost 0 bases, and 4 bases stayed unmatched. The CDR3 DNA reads TGTGCCAGCAGCTTGACAGGGGGCGTCCTGAACACTGAAGCTTTCTTT. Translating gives CASSLTGGVLNTEAFF.

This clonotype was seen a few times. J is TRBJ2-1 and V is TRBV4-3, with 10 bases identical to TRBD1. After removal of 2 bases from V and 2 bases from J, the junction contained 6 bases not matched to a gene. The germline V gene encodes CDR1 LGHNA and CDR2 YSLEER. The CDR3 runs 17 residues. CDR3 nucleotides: TGCGCCAGCAGCCAATCCCCCGGGACAGGGGCCTACAATGAGCAGTTCTTC. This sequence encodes CASSQSPGTGAYNEQFF.

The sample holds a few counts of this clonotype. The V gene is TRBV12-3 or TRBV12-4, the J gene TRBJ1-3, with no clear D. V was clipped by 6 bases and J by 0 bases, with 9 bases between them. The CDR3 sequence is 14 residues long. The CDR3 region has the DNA TGTGCCAGCAGCCCCTGGCGCTCTGGAAACACCATATATTTT. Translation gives CASSPWRSGNTIYF.

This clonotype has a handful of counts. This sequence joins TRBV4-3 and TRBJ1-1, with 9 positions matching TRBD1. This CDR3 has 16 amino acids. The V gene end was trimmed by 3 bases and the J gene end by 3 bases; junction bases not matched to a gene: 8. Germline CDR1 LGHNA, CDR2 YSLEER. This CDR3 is CASSQDRGSGYTEAFF. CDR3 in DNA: TGCGCCAGCAGCCAGGACAGGGGTAGTGGGTACACTGAAGCTTTCTTT.

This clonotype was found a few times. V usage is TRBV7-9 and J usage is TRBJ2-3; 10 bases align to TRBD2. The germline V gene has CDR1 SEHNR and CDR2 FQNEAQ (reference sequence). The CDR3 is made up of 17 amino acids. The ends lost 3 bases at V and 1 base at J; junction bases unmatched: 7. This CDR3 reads CASSLRILAGRTDTQYF. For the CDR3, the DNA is TGTGCCAGCAGCTTGCGAATACTAGCGGGGCGCACAGATACGCAGTATTTT.

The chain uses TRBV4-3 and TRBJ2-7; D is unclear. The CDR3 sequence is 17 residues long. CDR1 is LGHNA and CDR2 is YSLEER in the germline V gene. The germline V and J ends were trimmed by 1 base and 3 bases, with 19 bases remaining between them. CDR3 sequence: CASSQVGNSPTLYEQYF. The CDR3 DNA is TGCGCCAGCAGCCAAGTTGGGAACTCCCCAACCCTCTACGAGCAGTACTTC.

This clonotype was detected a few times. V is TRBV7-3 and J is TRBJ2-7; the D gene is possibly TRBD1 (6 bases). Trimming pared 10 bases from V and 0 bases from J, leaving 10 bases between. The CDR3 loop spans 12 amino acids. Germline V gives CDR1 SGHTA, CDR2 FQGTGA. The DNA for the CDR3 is TGTGCCACCACAGGGCACTCCTACGAGCAGTACGTC. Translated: CATTGHSYEQYV.

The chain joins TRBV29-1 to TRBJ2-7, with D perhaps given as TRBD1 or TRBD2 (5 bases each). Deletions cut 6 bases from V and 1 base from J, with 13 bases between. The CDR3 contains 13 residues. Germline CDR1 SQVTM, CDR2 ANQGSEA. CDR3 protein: CSVDDSGSYEQYF. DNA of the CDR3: TGCAGCGTGGACGACAGCGGATCCTACGAGCAGTACTTC.

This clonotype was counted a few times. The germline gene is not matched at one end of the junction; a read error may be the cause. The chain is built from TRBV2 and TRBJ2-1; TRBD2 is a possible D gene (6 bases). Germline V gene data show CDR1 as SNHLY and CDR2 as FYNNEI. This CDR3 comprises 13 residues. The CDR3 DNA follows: TGTGCCAGCAGTGAATGGTCAGCGGAGGGGAAAAGCTTC. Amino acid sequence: CASSEWSAEGKSF. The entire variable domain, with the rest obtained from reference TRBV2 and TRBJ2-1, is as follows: EPEVTQTPSHQVTQMGQEVILRCVPISNHLYFYWYRQILGQKVEFLVSFYNNEISEKSEIFDDQFSVERPDGSNFTLKIRSTKLEDSAMYFCASSEWSAEGKSFGPGTRLTVL.

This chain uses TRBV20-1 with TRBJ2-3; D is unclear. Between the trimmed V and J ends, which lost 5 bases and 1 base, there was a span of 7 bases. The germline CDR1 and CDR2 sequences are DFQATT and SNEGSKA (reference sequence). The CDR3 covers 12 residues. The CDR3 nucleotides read TGCAGTGCTGTACCGGGCACAGATACGCAGTATTTT. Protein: CSAVPGTDTQYF.

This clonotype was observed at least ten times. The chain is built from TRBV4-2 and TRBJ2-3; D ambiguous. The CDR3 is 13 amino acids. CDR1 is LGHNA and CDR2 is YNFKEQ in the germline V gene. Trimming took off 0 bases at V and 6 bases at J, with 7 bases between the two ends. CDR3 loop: CASSQEMGDTQYF. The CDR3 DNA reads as TGTGCCAGCAGCCAAGAGATGGGGGATACGCAGTATTTT.